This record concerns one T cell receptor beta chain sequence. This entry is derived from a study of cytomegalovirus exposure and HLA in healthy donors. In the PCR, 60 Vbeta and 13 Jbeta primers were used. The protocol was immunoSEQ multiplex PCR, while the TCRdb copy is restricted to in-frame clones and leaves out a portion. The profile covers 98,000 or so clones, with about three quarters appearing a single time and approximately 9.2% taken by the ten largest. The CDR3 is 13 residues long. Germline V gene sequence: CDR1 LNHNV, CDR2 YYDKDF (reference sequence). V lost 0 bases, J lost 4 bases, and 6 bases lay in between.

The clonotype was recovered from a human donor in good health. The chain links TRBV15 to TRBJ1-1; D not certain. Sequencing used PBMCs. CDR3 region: CATSRDQATEAFF. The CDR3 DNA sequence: TGTGCCACCAGCAGAGATCAGGCCACTGAAGCTTTCTTT.